The clone carrying this T cell receptor beta chain has only a few counts. What it binds is not known. This sample is part of a study of a mutant IDH1 vaccine in newly diagnosed glioma. As for the study in general: Vaccine dosing followed radiotherapy by 4-6 weeks, or accompanied temozolomide cycles. Mean patient age was about 40 years; about 60% were male and approximately 38% female.

Regarding time point: week 35, safety follow-up. Every vaccine dose comprised 300 ug of mutant IDH1 20-mer peptide plus topical imiquimod. Clones were read by immunoSEQ multiplex PCR, and TCRdb kept only the in-frame ones, dropping some. In the table there are about 65,000 clones, roughly 76% of which are singletons. The clonotype was recovered from a middle-aged man with glioma. Material: PBMCs, obtained from a glioma patient whose treatment included an IDH1 peptide vaccine.

The chain's CDR3 is CASPTPAGVDQPQHF. The CDR3 DNA follows: TGTGCCAGCCCTACGCCCGCAGGGGTCGATCAGCCCCAGCATTTT. The chain carries TRBV6-4 and TRBJ1-5; possibly TRBD1 for D (6 bases). Germline-derived CDR1 and CDR2 are MRHNA and SNTAGT. V gave up 8 bases and J gave up 5 bases, with 19 bases separating them. The CDR3 spans 15 residues.